The clone carrying this TCR beta chain was seen repeatedly, ten times or more. As yet, its antigen is unknown. There are 13 residues in the CDR3. V lost 5 bases to trimming and J lost 5 bases, with 13 bases between them. Germline CDR1 and CDR2: SGHTA and FQGNSA. Carried by the TCR beta cDNA libraries were unique molecular identifiers. Each CDR3 protein gets one entry after TCRdb re-called the PCR reads with MiXCR. The sample has hundreds of thousands of distinct CDR3 sequences; approximately 30% are singletons. This record comes from a study of post-analysis software for immune sequencing data. As for the study in general: Clinical courses comprised relapsing-remitting, secondary progressive and progressive-relapsing multiple sclerosis. General study results and limits: Strong co-clustering by F measure was seen for same-batch samples. Patients used several TRBV segments, including TRBV5-6, TRBV5-1 and TRBV20-1, more often than controls. Controls' normalized Chao1 diversity significantly exceeded that of multiple sclerosis patients.

The sequence was obtained from a girl aged 5 to 17 with multiple sclerosis. The material sequenced was blood. V is TRBV7-2 and J is TRBJ2-7; D is perhaps TRBD2 (5 bases). DNA for the CDR3: TGTGCCAGCAGCCCCTGGACTCCCGACGAGCAGTACTTC. As protein: CASSPWTPDEQYF.